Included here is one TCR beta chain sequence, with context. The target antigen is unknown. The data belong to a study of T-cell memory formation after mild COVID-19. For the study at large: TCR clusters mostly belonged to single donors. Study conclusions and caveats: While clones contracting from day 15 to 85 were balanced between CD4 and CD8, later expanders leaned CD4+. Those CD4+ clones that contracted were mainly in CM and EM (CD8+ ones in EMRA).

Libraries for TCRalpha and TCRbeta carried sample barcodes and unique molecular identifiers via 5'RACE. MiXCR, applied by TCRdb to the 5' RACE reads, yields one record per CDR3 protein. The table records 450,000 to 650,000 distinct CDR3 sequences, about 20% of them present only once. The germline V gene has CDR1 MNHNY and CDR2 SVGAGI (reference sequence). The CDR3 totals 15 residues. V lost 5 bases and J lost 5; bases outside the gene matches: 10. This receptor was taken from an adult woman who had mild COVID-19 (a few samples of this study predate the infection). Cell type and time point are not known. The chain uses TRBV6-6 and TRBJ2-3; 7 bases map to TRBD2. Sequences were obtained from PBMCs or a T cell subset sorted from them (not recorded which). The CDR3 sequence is CASSKSGARGDTQYF. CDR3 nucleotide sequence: TGTGCCAGCAGTAAGAGCGGGGCCCGGGGAGATACGCAGTATTTT.